This record looks at one T cell receptor (beta chain) sequence and its context. Antigen specificity is unknown. Germline V gene sequence: CDR1 LGHDT, CDR2 YNNKEL (reference sequence). Trimming pared 0 bases from V and 2 bases from J, leaving 9 bases between. The CDR3 length is 15 residues. The sample belongs to a study of T-cell memory formation after mild COVID-19. Barcoded TCR alpha and TCR beta cDNA libraries with UMIs came from 5'RACE using constant-segment primers. A single record per CDR3 protein comes from TCRdb applying MiXCR to the 5' RACE reads. The sample has approximately 580,000 distinct CDR3 sequences; about 20% are singletons. Points from the study as a whole: Whereas later expanders leaned CD4+, clones contracting day 15 to 85 showed a balanced CD4/CD8 makeup. Memory from before infection featured some responding clones, which suggests cross-reactive memory joined.

The genes are TRBV3-1 and TRBJ2-3; tentatively, D is TRBD2 (5 bases). The sample comprised PBMCs or a T cell subset sorted from them (not recorded which). The clonotype was recovered from an adult woman who had mild COVID-19 (a few samples of this study predate the infection). Cell type and time point are not known. DNA of the CDR3: TGTGCCAGCAGCCAAGATAGGAGGTACACAGATACGCAGTATTTT. It codes for CASSQDRRYTDTQYF.